This is a list of T cell receptor beta chains from one sample in a study of blood T cell repertoires in COVID-19. The method was immunoSEQ multiplex PCR; TCRdb's version includes in-frame clones alone and lacks a portion of them. The table shows 130,000 to 150,000 clones, with roughly 90% occurring only once. Sequencing input: PBMCs or T cells enriched from blood (not recorded which). These receptors originate from a woman aged 30 to 39 with acute COVID-19. Both conserved end residues are part of each CDR3. D genes are given only for firm matches. Some rows mark clone size as missing; the rest say once, few, many or name a class of expanded clone.

clone size	V gene	D gene	J gene	CDR3 DNA	CDR3 protein
NA	TRBV5-6	NA	TRBJ1-2	TGTGCCAGCAGCAGCAGGGTCAACTATGGCTACACCTTC	CASSSRVNYGYTF
NA	TRBV10-3	TRBD1	TRBJ2-2	TGTGCCATCAGGACAGGGGGGGAGAACACCGGGGAGCTGTTTTTT	CAIRTGGENTGELFF
NA	TRBV28	TRBD2	TRBJ2-3	TGTGCCAGCAGCCACCCATTTAAACTAGCGGGAGACACAGATACGCAGTATTTT	CASSHPFKLAGDTDTQYF
NA	TRBV5-1	TRBD1	TRBJ2-7	TGCGCCAGCAGCAGAAAGACAGGGGGCGTTGCTTACGAGCAGTACTTC	CASSRKTGGVAYEQYF
NA	TRBV3-1/TRBV3-2	TRBD1	TRBJ1-5	TGTGCCAGCAGCCATGACCCGACAGGGGATCAGCCCCAGCATTTT	CASSHDPTGDQPQHF
once	TRBV18	TRBD1	TRBJ1-3	TGTGCCAGCTCACCGACAGGGGTAGAGTCTGGAAACACCATATATTTT	CASSPTGVESGNTIYF
NA	TRBV4-1	NA	TRBJ1-4	TGCGCCAGCAGCCAAGATACCGGGGGGGCAGGTGAAAAACTGTTTTTT	CASSQDTGGAGEKLFF
NA	TRBV11-2	NA	TRBJ1-1	TGTGCCAGCAGCTTAGGTTCAGGGTTCACTGAAGCTTTCTTT	CASSLGSGFTEAFF
NA	TRBV9	NA	TRBJ2-7	TGTGCCAGCGGCGGAGGACACCTGGGTGACGAGCAGTACTTC	CASGGGHLGDEQYF
few	TRBV4-2	TRBD1	TRBJ2-7	TGTGCCAGCAGCGCAGGGGGCGCATCCTACGAGCAGTACTTC	CASSAGGASYEQYF
few	TRBV28	NA	TRBJ1-4	TGTGCCAGCAGTTTTTGGCAGGGAAACGAAAAACTGTTTTTT	CASSFWQGNEKLFF